Listed below are T cell receptor beta chains from one sample, sequenced in a study of OX40 agonist ivuxolimab in advanced cancers. Profiled with immunoSEQ multiplex PCR; TCRdb holds only in-frame clones, not every one. The table lists some 47,000 clones, around 79% of them singletons, with approximately 2% in the top ten. Sample: CD4+ or CD8+ T cells sorted from blood, taken in a trial of the OX40 agonist ivuxolimab. Every receptor here comes from an adult with an advanced solid tumor such as melanoma, head and neck, liver or kidney cancer. CDR3s include the opening cysteine and the closing phenylalanine or tryptophan. Fields, in order: V gene, J gene, clone size, CDR3 length, D gene, CDR3 DNA, CDR3 protein. D genes are given only for firm matches. Where a row states a size, it is once, few, many or the class of an expanded clone; other rows omit it.

V gene: TRBV7-3; J gene: TRBJ1-1; clone size: .; CDR3 length: 13; D gene: .; CDR3 DNA: TGTGCCAGCAGCCCACGGGGTAACACTGAAGCTTTCTTT; CDR3 protein: CASSPRGNTEAFF
V gene: TRBV6-1; J gene: TRBJ2-7; clone size: .; CDR3 length: 14; D gene: .; CDR3 DNA: TGTGCCAGCATTCTAATACAAGGCTCCTACGAGCAGTACTTC; CDR3 protein: CASILIQGSYEQYF
V gene: TRBV9; J gene: TRBJ1-4; clone size: .; CDR3 length: 16; D gene: .; CDR3 DNA: TGTGCCAGCAGCAAAGGTGGGGGCGCAACTAATGAAAAACTGTTTTTT; CDR3 protein: CASSKGGGATNEKLFF
V gene: TRBV7-2; J gene: TRBJ1-2; clone size: .; CDR3 length: 14; D gene: .; CDR3 DNA: TGTGCCAGCAGCTTAGGTATGGGGTCCTATGGCTACACCTTC; CDR3 protein: CASSLGMGSYGYTF
V gene: TRBV7-9; J gene: TRBJ2-1; clone size: .; CDR3 length: 16; D gene: .; CDR3 DNA: TGTGCCAGCAGCTTATTGAAGGGAAGTTCCTACAATGAGCAGTTCTTC; CDR3 protein: CASSLLKGSSYNEQFF
V gene: TRBV7-6; J gene: TRBJ2-5; clone size: .; CDR3 length: 13; D gene: TRBD2; CDR3 DNA: TGTGCCAGCAGCTTAGGGGGGGGAGAGACCCAGTACTTC; CDR3 protein: CASSLGGGETQYF
V gene: TRBV30; J gene: TRBJ1-5; clone size: few; CDR3 length: 15; D gene: TRBD1; CDR3 DNA: TGTGCCTGGAGGCTCAGAGGGGGCGCTAATCAGCCCCAGCATTTT; CDR3 protein: CAWRLRGGANQPQHF
V gene: TRBV5-4; J gene: TRBJ2-7; clone size: once; CDR3 length: 11; D gene: .; CDR3 DNA: TGTGCAACCACGAGGAACTACGAGCAGTACTTC; CDR3 protein: CATTRNYEQYF
V gene: TRBV2; J gene: TRBJ2-7; clone size: .; CDR3 length: 13; D gene: .; CDR3 DNA: TGTGCCAGCAGTGGGCTCTCGGCCCACGAGCAGTACTTC; CDR3 protein: CASSGLSAHEQYF
V gene: TRBV18; J gene: TRBJ2-5; clone size: .; CDR3 length: 16; D gene: TRBD2; CDR3 DNA: TGTGCCAGCTCACCACAGACTAGCGGGTACCAAGAGACCCAGTACTTC; CDR3 protein: CASSPQTSGYQETQYF
V gene: TRBV19; J gene: TRBJ2-2; clone size: .; CDR3 length: 16; D gene: TRBD1; CDR3 DNA: TGTGCCAGTAGTGCTCGGGACAGGATAGACACCGGGGAGCTGTTTTTT; CDR3 protein: CASSARDRIDTGELFF
V gene: TRBV4-3; J gene: TRBJ1-4; clone size: .; CDR3 length: 15; D gene: .; CDR3 DNA: TGCGCCAGCAGCCAAGAGAGGCAGCTTAATGAAAAACTGTTTTTT; CDR3 protein: CASSQERQLNEKLFF
V gene: TRBV4-2; J gene: TRBJ2-5; clone size: .; CDR3 length: 11; D gene: .; CDR3 DNA: TGTGCCAGCACCCGGGGGGAGACCCAGTACTTC; CDR3 protein: CASTRGETQYF
V gene: TRBV5-1; J gene: TRBJ2-5; clone size: .; CDR3 length: 15; D gene: TRBD2; CDR3 DNA: TGCGCCAGCAGCTTGGGCGGGGGAATACAAGAGACCCAGTACTTC; CDR3 protein: CASSLGGGIQETQYF
V gene: TRBV21-1; J gene: TRBJ1-5; clone size: .; CDR3 length: 15; D gene: .; CDR3 DNA: TGTGCCAGCAGCAACGAGGACAGGGACCTGGCGCCCCAGCATTTT; CDR3 protein: CASSNEDRDLAPQHF
V gene: TRBV7-9; J gene: TRBJ1-2; clone size: .; CDR3 length: 14; D gene: .; CDR3 DNA: TGTGCCAGCAGCTCGGTGGGGGTCGACTATGGCTACACCTTC; CDR3 protein: CASSSVGVDYGYTF
V gene: TRBV15; J gene: TRBJ1-5; clone size: .; CDR3 length: 14; D gene: TRBD1; CDR3 DNA: TGTGCCACCAGCAGTAGACAGGGAAATCAGCCCCAGCATTTT; CDR3 protein: CATSSRQGNQPQHF
V gene: TRBV6-5; J gene: TRBJ1-2; clone size: .; CDR3 length: 15; D gene: TRBD1; CDR3 DNA: TGTGCCAGCTCAGTTGAGGGGGCCCTCCTTAATGGCTACACCTTC; CDR3 protein: CASSVEGALLNGYTF
V gene: TRBV18; J gene: TRBJ2-5; clone size: .; CDR3 length: 16; D gene: TRBD2; CDR3 DNA: TGTGCCAGCTCACCACAGGCTAGCGGGTACCAAGAGACCCAGTACTTC; CDR3 protein: CASSPQASGYQETQYF
V gene: TRBV7-2; J gene: TRBJ1-5; clone size: .; CDR3 length: 16; D gene: .; CDR3 DNA: TGTGCCAGCAGCCCCTCCGGCGACAGTGCGGAAGGGCCCCAGCATTTT; CDR3 protein: CASSPSGDSAEGPQHF
V gene: TRBV25-1; J gene: TRBJ1-4; clone size: .; CDR3 length: 14; D gene: TRBD1; CDR3 DNA: TGTGCCAGCAGTAAGGACAGGAGTAATGAAAAACTGTTTTTT; CDR3 protein: CASSKDRSNEKLFF
V gene: TRBV7-3; J gene: TRBJ2-1; clone size: .; CDR3 length: 18; D gene: .; CDR3 DNA: TGTGCCAGCAGCTTAACCGGAGGGTCCCCAAGCTCCTACAATGAGCAGTTCTTC; CDR3 protein: CASSLTGGSPSSYNEQFF
V gene: TRBV10-3; J gene: TRBJ2-7; clone size: .; CDR3 length: 14; D gene: .; CDR3 DNA: TGTGCCATCAGACCAGCGGACAAGGGCTACGAGCAGTACTTC; CDR3 protein: CAIRPADKGYEQYF
V gene: TRBV7-2; J gene: TRBJ2-7; clone size: .; CDR3 length: 13; D gene: .; CDR3 DNA: TGTGCCAGCAGCTTAGGATGGCGGTACGAGCAGTACTTC; CDR3 protein: CASSLGWRYEQYF
V gene: TRBV5-1; J gene: TRBJ1-1; clone size: .; CDR3 length: 14; D gene: .; CDR3 DNA: TGCGCCAGCAGCGATGACAGCAGGGGCACTGAAGCTTTCTTT; CDR3 protein: CASSDDSRGTEAFF
V gene: TRBV5-5; J gene: TRBJ1-1; clone size: .; CDR3 length: 15; D gene: TRBD1; CDR3 DNA: TGTGCCAGCAGCCAACTACAGGGGAGGTACACTGAAGCTTTCTTT; CDR3 protein: CASSQLQGRYTEAFF
V gene: TRBV29-1; J gene: TRBJ2-1; clone size: .; CDR3 length: 13; D gene: TRBD1; CDR3 DNA: TGCAGCGTCCTCGGGACAGGCGACAATGAGCAGTTCTTC; CDR3 protein: CSVLGTGDNEQFF
V gene: TRBV19; J gene: TRBJ2-5; clone size: medium-sized; CDR3 length: 13; D gene: .; CDR3 DNA: TGTGCCAGTAGTAAGACAAGAGAAGAGACCCAGTACTTC; CDR3 protein: CASSKTREETQYF
V gene: TRBV6-1; J gene: TRBJ2-1; clone size: .; CDR3 length: 18; D gene: TRBD2; CDR3 DNA: TGTGCCAGCAGTGGGGTGGGACTAGCGGGAAAGGCCTACAATGAGCAGTTCTTC; CDR3 protein: CASSGVGLAGKAYNEQFF
V gene: TRBV10-3; J gene: TRBJ2-3; clone size: .; CDR3 length: 14; D gene: .; CDR3 DNA: TGTGCCATCAGTGACGGGACAAGAGGAGATACGCAGTATTTT; CDR3 protein: CAISDGTRGDTQYF
V gene: TRBV5-1; J gene: TRBJ2-3; clone size: .; CDR3 length: 15; D gene: TRBD2; CDR3 DNA: TGCGCCAGCACGAAGCGGGGGGTTAGCACAGATACGCAGTATTTT; CDR3 protein: CASTKRGVSTDTQYF
V gene: TRBV6-6; J gene: TRBJ1-1; clone size: .; CDR3 length: 14; D gene: .; CDR3 DNA: TGTGCCAGCAACCCACCGAACAGGGCCTCTGAAGCTTTCTTT; CDR3 protein: CASNPPNRASEAFF
V gene: TRBV5-1; J gene: TRBJ2-1; clone size: .; CDR3 length: 14; D gene: .; CDR3 DNA: TGCGCCAGCAGCCGTCCGGGAGGGGGCGATGAGCAGTTCTTC; CDR3 protein: CASSRPGGGDEQFF
V gene: TRBV7-9; J gene: TRBJ1-5; clone size: .; CDR3 length: 18; D gene: .; CDR3 DNA: TGTGCCAGCAGCTTAGCGATGAGGGCAGGGGTCAACAATCAGCCCCAGCATTTT; CDR3 protein: CASSLAMRAGVNNQPQHF
V gene: TRBV29-1; J gene: TRBJ2-4; clone size: once; CDR3 length: 15; D gene: .; CDR3 DNA: TGCAGCGCCGAGGAGGGGACCGTAGCCAAAAACATTCAGTACTTC; CDR3 protein: CSAEEGTVAKNIQYF
V gene: TRBV5-1; J gene: TRBJ1-1; clone size: .; CDR3 length: 14; D gene: .; CDR3 DNA: TGCGCCAGCAGCTTATATCAGGGAAACACTGAAGCTTTCTTT; CDR3 protein: CASSLYQGNTEAFF
V gene: TRBV11-1; J gene: TRBJ2-1; clone size: .; CDR3 length: 16; D gene: TRBD2; CDR3 DNA: TGTGCCAGCAGCGCTGGCGGGACTAGCGGGACCGATGAGCAGTTCTTC; CDR3 protein: CASSAGGTSGTDEQFF
V gene: TRBV30; J gene: TRBJ2-3; clone size: .; CDR3 length: 15; D gene: .; CDR3 DNA: TGTGCCTGGGGGGGAACAGCGGGTAGCACAGATACGCAGTATTTT; CDR3 protein: CAWGGTAGSTDTQYF